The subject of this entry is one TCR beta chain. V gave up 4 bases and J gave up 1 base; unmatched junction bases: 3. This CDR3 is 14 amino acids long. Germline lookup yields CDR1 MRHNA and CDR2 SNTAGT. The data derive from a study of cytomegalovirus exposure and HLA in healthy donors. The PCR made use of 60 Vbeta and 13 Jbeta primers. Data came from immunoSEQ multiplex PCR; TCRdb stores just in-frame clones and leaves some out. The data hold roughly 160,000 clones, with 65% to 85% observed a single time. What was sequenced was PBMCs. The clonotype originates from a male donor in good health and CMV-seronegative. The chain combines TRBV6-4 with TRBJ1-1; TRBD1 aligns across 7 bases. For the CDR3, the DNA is TGTGCCAGCAGTGTAACAGGGGAGAACACTGAAGCTTTCTTT. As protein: CASSVTGENTEAFF.